This TCR beta chain was sequenced for a study of low-dose radiotherapy and immunotherapy resistance in tumors. Looking at the study overall: Oral aspirin 300 mg was taken by patients daily for four cycles from cycle 1 day 1.

With TRAV- and TRBV-specific primers, first-strand cDNA was made, covering the alpha and beta chains. TCRs underwent about 20 PCR cycles of amplification with a constant-region primer and V-primer adapter. TCRdb re-derived calls from the reads in MiXCR, one entry per CDR3 protein. The sample lists around 80,000 distinct CDR3 sequences, around a sixth occurring once. Time point of the sample: after trial treatment. Treatment in this sample: LDRT plus nivolumab, ipilimumab, low-dose cyclophosphamide and aspirin (RACIN trial). Treatment of the donors consisted of nivolumab and ipilimumab (plus aspirin, low-dose cyclophosphamide and low-dose radiotherapy). This clonotype showed up many times. The TCR comes from a male donor with prostate cancer. This sample comprised PBMCs, obtained after low-dose radiotherapy plus immunotherapy.

The CDR3 spells CASSLGLGLAAHTQYF. In DNA form, the CDR3 reads TGTGCCAGCAGCTTAGGTCTCGGACTAGCGGCTCATACGCAGTATTTT. The chain couples TRBV11-3 to TRBJ2-3, with 10 nucleotides matching TRBD2. This CDR3 has 16 amino acids. The V segment lost 1 base and the J segment 7 bases; nucleotides outside the gene matches: 8. Germline V gives CDR1 SGHNT, CDR2 YENEEA.